The clone carrying this TCR beta chain showed up just a few times. Its matching antigen is unknown. This entry comes from a study of T cell repertoires in cytomegalovirus infection. Study at large: CMV epitopes, recently identified HLA-C-restricted and well-studied HLA-B-restricted, were used. Indications of both CMV infection and matching HLA type were provided by public TCR beta signatures. Whole-study results and caveats: Ex vivo, HLA-C-restricted CMV-specific TCR beta clonotypes prevailed over the rest of the response. Summed frequency of public TCR beta families distinguished CMV carriers with the relevant HLA.

The CDR3 is 15 amino acids. Germline values: CDR1 MDHEN, CDR2 SYDVKM. Deletions cut 0 bases from V and 3 bases from J, with 11 bases between. TCRdb recomputed calls from the reads with MiXCR, one row per CDR3 protein. The sample lists over 120,000 distinct CDR3 sequences; more than 30% were seen once. The V and J genes are TRBV28 and TRBJ1-2; unclear D gene. Sequenced here: CD8+ T cells from cultured PBMCs, sampled from culture after CMV antigen stimulation. This TCR derives from a human donor in good health (CMV status not recorded). Some clones in this sample may be carry-over from other donors' samples. The CDR3 DNA sequence: TGTGCCAGCAGTTTATGGTCCCGGGCTGACTATGGCTACACCTTC. Translation gives CASSLWSRADYGYTF.